This T cell receptor (beta chain) is from a study of T-cell reconstitution after alpha-beta-depleted transplantation in children. This clonotype showed up just a few times. As it was prepared, the TCRbeta library received unique molecular identifiers. Each CDR3 protein is one row after TCRdb ran MiXCR on the PCR reads. Here the sample spans 600,000 to 700,000 distinct CDR3 sequences, around 13% being singletons. Germline lookup yields CDR1 ENHRY and CDR2 SYGVKD. Trimming pared 4 bases from V and 6 bases from J, leaving 7 bases between. This CDR3 region has 12 residues. The V call is TRBV10-3, the J call TRBJ2-1; D gene unclear. The clonotype was recovered from a girl aged 2 to 10 with congenital amegakaryocytic thrombocytopenia, due to receive a stem cell transplant. The sequenced sample was PBMCs, obtained before TCRalphabeta/CD19-depleted stem cell transplant. The CDR3 nucleotides read TGTGCCATCAGTGTGATAGGCAATGAGCAGTTCTTC. It codes for CAISVIGNEQFF.